Presented here are 32 T cell receptor beta chains from one specimen sequenced in a study of T cell responses to AZD1222 COVID-19 vaccine. Assay: immunoSEQ multiplex PCR; the TCRdb copy retains only in-frame clones and omits some. Among some 100,000 clones, about 94% were seen once, and the ten largest hold roughly 3.1%. The sample was peripheral blood, taken 28 days after the second AZD1222 dose. Source of these receptors: an adult who received the AZD1222 COVID-19 vaccine.

This clone has more than one count but fewer than ten. The chain recombines TRBV7-3 with TRBJ1-1; 8 nucleotides agree with TRBD1. Germline V gene sequence: CDR1 SGHTA, CDR2 FQGTGA. Trimming at V came to 3 bases and at J to 10 bases, leaving 7 bases not matched to a gene. The CDR3 has 13 residues. CDR3 residues: CASSFKQGGRAFF. CDR3 nucleotides: TGTGCCAGCAGCTTTAAACAGGGGGGACGAGCTTTCTTT.

The chain carries TRBV5-6 and TRBJ2-5; 12 bases map to TRBD2. With V trimmed by 3 bases and J by 1 base, 4 bases remained unmatched. Germline V gives CDR1 SGHDT, CDR2 YYEEEE. This CDR3 spans 16 amino acids. The CDR3 DNA sequence: TGTGCCAGCAGCTCGCCGACTAGCGGGGGCCAAGAGACCCAGTACTTC. Translated: CASSSPTSGGQETQYF.

The gene calls are TRBV28 and TRBJ1-4; possibly TRBD1 for D (5 bases). The CDR3 extends over 15 amino acids. Trimming removed 4 bases from V and 8 bases from J, with 17 bases in between. Germline V gene sequence: CDR1 MDHEN, CDR2 SYDVKM. The CDR3 spells CASSSTGTGNEKLFF. CDR3 nucleotide sequence: TGTGCCAGCAGTTCAACCGGGACGGGGAACGAAAAACTGTTTTTT.

The V call is TRBV6-5, the J call TRBJ2-1; 9 positions agree with TRBD1. From germline, CDR1 is MNHEY and CDR2 SVGAGI. This CDR3 has 16 residues. The junction had 8 bases not matched to a gene; V was cut back by 2 bases and J by 6 bases. In DNA form, the CDR3 reads TGTGCCAGCAGTTACCAAAGGGGACAGGGAATCAATGAGCAGTTCTTC. This encodes CASSYQRGQGINEQFF.

Comment on this clone: Germline and junction disagree at one end, which may indicate a read error. This sequence joins TRBV15 and TRBJ2-5, with D perhaps matching TRBD1 (6 bases). In germline, CDR1 is LNHNV, CDR2 YYDKDF (reference sequence). This CDR3 is 14 amino acids long. CDR3 sequence: CATTRGGNQETQYF. In DNA, the CDR3 is TGTGCCACCACCAGAGGGGGTAATCAAGAGACCCAGTACTTC.

The count of this clone is one. CDR3 DNA: TGTGCCAGCAGGCGGGGGGGCGGGGAGACCCAGTACTTC. It specifies CASRRGGGETQYF. The J gene is TRBJ2-5, the V gene TRBV12-3 or TRBV12-4; the match to TRBD2 covers 9 bases. The length of the CDR3 is 13 residues. Trimming removed 6 bases from V and 5 bases from J; junction bases left unmatched: 4.

The V gene is TRBV5-1, the J gene TRBJ2-4, with unresolved D. Germline V lookup: CDR1 SGHRS, CDR2 YFSETQ. V was pared by 3 bases and J by 2 bases, with 12 bases between. This CDR3 is 15 amino acids long. The CDR3 is CASSSDGLSKNIQYF. CDR3 nucleotides: TGCGCCAGCAGCTCTGACGGTCTTTCCAAAAACATTCAGTACTTC.

This chain links TRBV6-5 with TRBJ1-5; D gene uncertain. This CDR3 is built from 14 residues. The V end lost 0 bases, the J end lost 5 bases, and 8 bases lay between the germline ends. Germline-derived CDR1 and CDR2 are MNHEY and SVGAGI. CDR3 loop: CASSYSRQYQPQHF. Written as DNA, the CDR3 is TGTGCCAGCAGTTACTCGAGGCAGTATCAGCCCCAGCATTTT.

V is TRBV7-7 and J is TRBJ2-5, with D unresolved. Germline CDR1 and CDR2: SSHAT and FNYEAQ (reference sequence). The CDR3 sequence is 14 residues long. Trimming left V 5 bases short and J 0 bases short, with 10 bases between. The CDR3 DNA reads TGTGCCAGCAGCCATGGGCCAAACCAAGAGACCCAGTACTTC. Its translation: CASSHGPNQETQYF. Supplemented by reference TRBV7-7 and TRBJ2-5, the full variable domain reads GAGVSQSPRYKVTKRGQDVTLRCDPISSHATLYWYQQALGQGPEFLTYFNYEAQPDKSGLPSDRFSAERPEGSISTLTIQRTEQRDSAMYRCASSHGPNQETQYFGPGTRLLVL.

J is TRBJ2-4 and V is TRBV19; no reliable D call. The V end was cut by 3 bases, the J end by 3 bases, with 9 bases between. The CDR3 runs to 14 residues. CDR1 and CDR2 from the germline V gene are LNHDA and SQIVND (reference sequence). The CDR3 nucleotides are TGTGCCAGTAGTATGGGGTTACACAAAAACATTCAGTACTTC. As protein: CASSMGLHKNIQYF. The full variable domain, in which reference TRBV19 and TRBJ2-4 provide the parts outside the CDR3, is DGGITQSPKYLFRKEGQNVTLSCEQNLNHDAMYWYRQDPGQGLRLIYYSQIVNDFQKGDIAEGYSVSREKKESFPLTVTSAQKNPTAFYLCASSMGLHKNIQYFGAGTRLSVL.

V gene TRBV6-5 combines with J gene TRBJ1-5, with a tentative D call TRBD1 (6 bases). Germline V gives CDR1 MNHEY, CDR2 SVGAGI. The CDR3 contains 15 residues. V was cut by 6 bases and J by 0 bases, with 12 bases left in between. The CDR3 coding sequence is TGTGCCAGCAGAACCGGACAGCTTAGCAATCAGCCCCAGCATTTT. It specifies CASRTGQLSNQPQHF.

This chain links TRBV30 with TRBJ1-1; D not certain. CDR3 length: 11 residues. With 2 bases removed from V and 6 bases from J, the gap between germline ends came to 7 bases. The germline CDR1 and CDR2 sequences are GTSNPN and SVGIG (reference sequence). CDR3 DNA: TGTGCCTGGAGTCTTGGGGCTGAAGCTTTCTTT. It codes for CAWSLGAEAFF.

This chain uses TRBV25-1 with TRBJ1-4; D is uncertain. Per the germline V gene, CDR1 is MGHDK and CDR2 is SYGVNS. The ends were cut back, 3 bases at V and 10 bases at J, with 6 bases in the middle. There are 11 residues in the CDR3. This CDR3 reads CASSEVGKLFF. The CDR3 DNA is TGTGCCAGCAGTGAGGTGGGAAAACTGTTTTTT.

The sample holds one count of this clone. This chain joins TRBV27 and TRBJ1-5; no reliable D call. This CDR3 is 12 amino acids long. From germline, CDR1 is MNHEY and CDR2 SMNVEV (reference sequence). V dropped 3 bases and J dropped 0 bases, with 0 bases sitting between them. This CDR3 reads CASSFSNQPQHF. The CDR3 bases are TGTGCCAGCAGTTTTAGCAATCAGCCCCAGCATTTT.

The genes are TRBV4-1 and TRBJ1-3, with TRBD1 matching over 9 bases. The CDR3 spans 17 residues. V lost 1 base, J lost 0 bases, and 4 bases stayed unmatched. Germline values: CDR1 MGHRA, CDR2 YSYEKL. CDR3 nucleotide sequence: TGCGCCAGCAGCCAAGTTGCGACAGGGGGCTCTGGAAACACCATATATTTT. Amino acid sequence: CASSQVATGGSGNTIYF.

This CDR3 is CASSLAPTGGYQETQYF. The CDR3 DNA sequence: TGTGCCAGCAGCTTAGCGCCGACAGGGGGGTACCAAGAGACCCAGTACTTC. The chain uses TRBV7-2 and TRBJ2-5; 9 bases map to TRBD1. Germline V gene lookup returns CDR1 SGHTA and CDR2 FQGNSA. CDR3 length equals 17 residues. After removal of 0 bases from V and 0 bases from J, the junction contained 5 bases not matched to a gene. Filled out from reference TRBV7-2 and TRBJ2-5, the complete variable domain reads GAGVSQSPSNKVTEKGKDVELRCDPISGHTALYWYRQSLGQGLEFLIYFQGNSAPDKSGLPSDRFSAERTGGSVSTLTIQRTQQEDSAVYLCASSLAPTGGYQETQYFGPGTRLLVL.

The V gene is TRBV11-3, the J gene TRBJ1-4; 7 bases fit TRBD1. Per germline, CDR1 SGHNT and CDR2 YENEEA. The J segment lost 5 bases and the V segment lost 5 bases, leaving 17 bases of the junction unmatched. This CDR3 contains 18 residues. CDR3 sequence: CASSQRTGIGWWNEKLFF. In nucleotides, the CDR3 is TGTGCCAGCAGCCAACGGACAGGTATAGGTTGGTGGAATGAAAAACTGTTTTTT.

This clone was detected once. The chain links TRBV7-9 to TRBJ1-2; possible D gene TRBD1, 5 bases. Trimming shortened V by 5 bases and J by 10 bases, and 14 bases separated the two germline ends. Germline V gene data show CDR1 as SEHNR and CDR2 as FQNEAQ (reference sequence). The CDR3 is made up of 12 amino acids. The CDR3 nucleotides read TGTGCCAGCAGCCTAGGGGATGGGGCCTACACCTTC. The encoded protein is CASSLGDGAYTF. Combining the CDR3 with reference TRBV7-9 and TRBJ1-2 gives the whole variable domain DTGVSQNPRHKITKRGQNVTFRCDPISEHNRLYWYRQTLGQGPEFLTYFQNEAQLEKSRLLSDRFSAERPKGSFSTLEIQRTEQGDSAMYLCASSLGDGAYTFGSGTRLTVV.

The V call is TRBV5-1, the J call TRBJ1-6, with unresolved D. Trimming cost V 0 bases and J 0 bases, with 10 bases left between them. The length of the CDR3 is 17 residues. CDR1 is SGHRS and CDR2 is YFSETQ in the germline V gene. For the CDR3, the DNA is TGCGCCAGCAGCTTGGGTACAGCAAGCTCCTATAATTCACCCCTCCACTTT. The encoded protein is CASSLGTASSYNSPLHF.

The chain combines TRBV28 with TRBJ2-4; D perhaps matches TRBD2 (5 bases). Trimming stripped 6 bases from V and 7 bases from J, with 13 bases between. The CDR3 consists of 13 residues. Germline V lookup: CDR1 MDHEN, CDR2 SYDVKM. This chain's CDR3 is CASSLGVGNIQYF. The CDR3 bases are TGTGCCAGCAGCCTCGGGGTAGGGAACATTCAGTACTTC.

This sequence joins TRBV7-2 and TRBJ1-3; possibly TRBD1 for D (5 bases). The CDR3 has 14 amino acids. The germline V gene has CDR1 SGHTA and CDR2 FQGNSA. V was clipped by 4 bases and J by 10 bases, with 17 bases between them. This CDR3 is CASSSPWGRGTIYF. The CDR3 DNA reads TGTGCCAGCAGCTCTCCCTGGGGACGGGGTACCATATATTTT.

The chain employs TRBV2 and TRBJ1-6; D might be TRBD1 (5 bases). The CDR3 contains 13 residues. Germline CDR1 is SNHLY and CDR2 is FYNNEI. The V gene lost 3 bases and the J gene lost 5 bases, with 5 bases spanning the gap. Here the CDR3 reads CASSEGHNSPLHF. The CDR3 DNA is TGTGCCAGCAGTGAGGGGCATAATTCACCCCTCCACTTT.

The rearrangement links TRBV5-6 to TRBJ1-2; D possibly corresponds to TRBD1 (6 bases). Trimming removed 4 bases at V and 4 bases at J, with 11 bases between. The CDR3 length is 13 residues. The germline V gene encodes CDR1 SGHDT and CDR2 YYEEEE. CDR3 residues: CASSAQGSYGYTF. CDR3 sequence (DNA): TGTGCCAGCAGCGCACAGGGAAGCTATGGCTACACCTTC.

CDR3 sequence (DNA): TGTGCCAGTAGCCTGGAAGACACTTGGAATCAGCCCCAGCATTTT. Translated: CASSLEDTWNQPQHF. The chain recombines TRBV19 with TRBJ1-5; no clear D. Trimming left V 6 bases short and J 4 bases short, with 16 bases between. Per the germline V gene, CDR1 is LNHDA and CDR2 is SQIVND (reference sequence). The CDR3 is made up of 15 amino acids. Full variable domain (rest looked up from reference TRBV19 and TRBJ1-5): DGGITQSPKYLFRKEGQNVTLSCEQNLNHDAMYWYRQDPGQGLRLIYYSQIVNDFQKGDIAEGYSVSREKKESFPLTVTSAQKNPTAFYLCASSLEDTWNQPQHFGDGTRLSIL.

The rearrangement joins TRBV19 to TRBJ1-2, with 8 bases that match TRBD1. V lost 5 bases and J lost 7; bases outside the gene matches: 9. The germline V gene has CDR1 LNHDA and CDR2 SQIVND (reference sequence). The CDR3 sequence is 14 residues long. The CDR3 reads CASSGAGTGFGYTF. The CDR3 DNA reads as TGTGCCAGTAGTGGCGCCGGGACAGGTTTTGGCTACACCTTC.

V is TRBV5-1 and J is TRBJ1-2; D might be TRBD1 (5 bases). Germline lookup yields CDR1 SGHRS and CDR2 YFSETQ. This CDR3 has 15 residues. Trimming pared 0 bases from V and 8 bases from J, leaving 17 bases between. The CDR3 spells CASSLAGTGTGGYTF. The CDR3 DNA follows: TGCGCCAGCAGCTTGGCCGGGACTGGGACGGGAGGCTACACCTTC.

The chain employs TRBV18 and TRBJ1-2, with D unclear. Looked up from germline, CDR1 is KGHSH and CDR2 is LQKENI. CDR3 length: 12 residues. V was pared by 2 bases and J by 6 bases, with 7 bases between. The CDR3 loop is CASSPFGDGYTF. The CDR3 bases are TGTGCCAGCTCACCATTTGGGGATGGCTACACCTTC.

V and J are TRBV6-1 and TRBJ1-2; D might be TRBD1 (5 bases). Trimming took off 0 bases at V and 0 bases at J, with 8 bases between the two ends. The germline V gene encodes CDR1 MNHNS and CDR2 SASEGT. The length of the CDR3 is 15 residues. Written as DNA, the CDR3 is TGTGCCAGCAGTGAAGCTTGGGGGGCTAACTATGGCTACACCTTC. Protein: CASSEAWGANYGYTF.

The chain links TRBV27 to TRBJ1-5; D gene uncertain. V was pared by 3 bases and J by 0 bases, with 6 bases between. Germline-derived CDR1 and CDR2 are MNHEY and SMNVEV (reference sequence). This CDR3 spans 14 amino acids. CDR3 sequence: CASSFAYSNQPQHF. The CDR3 coding sequence is TGTGCCAGCAGTTTTGCCTATAGCAATCAGCCCCAGCATTTT.

The chain combines TRBV4-1 with TRBJ2-7, with 10 bases fitting TRBD1. From germline, CDR1 is MGHRA and CDR2 YSYEKL. CDR3 size: 15 residues. J gave up 2 bases and V 2 bases, and 3 bases lay outside the gene matches. The CDR3: CASSQRDRGTYEQYF. In DNA, the CDR3 is TGCGCCAGCAGCCAAAGGGACAGGGGAACCTACGAGCAGTACTTC.

The chain employs TRBV2 and TRBJ1-4; D ambiguous. Germline-derived CDR1 and CDR2 are SNHLY and FYNNEI. CDR3 length: 12 residues. V dropped 7 bases and J dropped 4 bases, with 7 bases sitting between them. CDR3 residues: CASKRVNEKLFF. The DNA for the CDR3 is TGTGCCAGCAAGAGGGTTAATGAAAAACTGTTTTTT.

In this sample, this clone turned up once. The gene calls are TRBV2 and TRBJ2-2; a weak D match, TRBD2 (6 bases). Germline assignment: CDR1 SNHLY and CDR2 FYNNEI. The CDR3 consists of 17 residues. V lost 0 bases, J lost 4 bases, and 15 bases lay in between. The CDR3 DNA reads TGTGCCAGCAGTGAAGCTCCTACGGGGGTGGGCACCGGGGAGCTGTTTTTT. Translated: CASSEAPTGVGTGELFF.